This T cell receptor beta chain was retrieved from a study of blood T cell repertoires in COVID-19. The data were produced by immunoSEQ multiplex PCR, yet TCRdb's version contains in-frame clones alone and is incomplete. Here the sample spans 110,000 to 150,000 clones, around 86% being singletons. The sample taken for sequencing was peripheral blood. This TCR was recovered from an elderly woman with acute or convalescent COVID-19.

The CDR3 DNA reads as TGCGCCAGCAGCGTCGACGGGAATTCACCCCTCCACTTT. Its protein is CASSVDGNSPLHF. The V gene is TRBV10-2, the J gene TRBJ1-6, with unresolved D. Germline CDR1 and CDR2: WSHSY and SAAADI. The CDR3 spans 13 residues. Trimming took 6 bases from V and 7 from J, leaving 10 bases between them.